This passage covers 15 T cell receptor beta chains from one sample sequenced in a study of blood T cell repertoires in COVID-19. TCRdb's copy holds only in-frame clones and misses some; the assay was immunoSEQ multiplex PCR. The top ten hold about 16% of the sample, which has roughly 70,000 clones, 76% seen once. Sequencing used peripheral blood. The receptor set was obtained from a man between 60 and 75 years old with COVID-19, enrolled during active disease.

V is TRBV19 and J is TRBJ1-5; D is undetermined. V was cut by 3 bases and J by 3 bases, with 6 bases left in between. This CDR3 region has 13 residues. Germline V CDR1 and CDR2: LNHDA, SQIVND (reference sequence). This CDR3 reads CASSIHNNQPQHF. CDR3 nucleotide sequence: TGTGCCAGTAGTATTCACAACAATCAGCCCCAGCATTTT. Combining the CDR3 with reference TRBV19 and TRBJ1-5 gives the whole variable domain DGGITQSPKYLFRKEGQNVTLSCEQNLNHDAMYWYRQDPGQGLRLIYYSQIVNDFQKGDIAEGYSVSREKKESFPLTVTSAQKNPTAFYLCASSIHNNQPQHFGDGTRLSIL.

The J gene is TRBJ1-1, the V gene TRBV9; D gene uncertain. Germline V gene sequence: CDR1 SGDLS, CDR2 YYNGEE. CDR3 length equals 13 residues. Trimming took off 0 bases at V and 8 bases at J, with 11 bases between the two ends. The CDR3 DNA sequence: TGTGCCAGCAGCGTAGATAGTTTCCGGGAAGCTTTCTTT. This translates into CASSVDSFREAFF.

V is TRBV18 and J is TRBJ2-3, with 8 bases lining up with TRBD1. J gave up 5 bases and V 6 bases, and 7 bases lay outside the gene matches. The CDR3 runs to 14 residues. Germline V gene sequence: CDR1 KGHSH, CDR2 LQKENI. In nucleotides, the CDR3 is TGTGCCAGCTCCCAGGGCACAGGGGGAGATACGCAGTATTTT. Amino acid sequence: CASSQGTGGDTQYF.

The chain is built from TRBV27 and TRBJ2-5, with D maybe TRBD1 (5 bases). The CDR3 covers 13 residues. With 2 bases removed from V and 5 bases from J, the gap between germline ends came to 9 bases. Germline CDR1 reads MNHEY; CDR2 reads SMNVEV (reference sequence). The CDR3 DNA reads TGTGCCAGCAGTTTAAGGGGTGGCGAGACCCAGTACTTC. It encodes CASSLRGGETQYF.

Here the CDR3 reads CASSFGPIQYF. The CDR3 coding sequence is TGTGCCAGCAGCTTTGGGCCGATTCAGTACTTC. This sequence joins TRBV6-5 and TRBJ2-4; D is unclear. V dropped 6 bases and J dropped 10 bases, with 10 bases sitting between them. The germline V gene has CDR1 MNHEY and CDR2 SVGAGI. This CDR3 contains 11 residues.

The chain links TRBV28 to TRBJ1-2; perhaps TRBD1 as D (5 bases). The germline CDR1 and CDR2 sequences are MDHEN and SYDVKM. The CDR3 contains 13 residues. V lost 2 bases to trimming and J lost 8 bases, with 12 bases between them. Here the CDR3 DNA reads TGTGCCAGCAGTTTAGGGACTGCCTTGGGCTACACCTTC. Protein: CASSLGTALGYTF.

This sequence joins TRBV29-1 and TRBJ2-5; a weak D match, TRBD1 (5 bases). CDR3 length: 13 amino acids. Trimming cost V 7 bases and J 2 bases, with 14 bases left between them. Germline V gene lookup returns CDR1 SQVTM and CDR2 ANQGSEA. The CDR3: CSGEDSYQETQYF. CDR3 in DNA: TGCAGCGGAGAAGACAGTTATCAAGAGACCCAGTACTTC.

V and J are TRBV14 and TRBJ1-2; the match to TRBD1 covers 7 bases. V was clipped by 1 base and J by 3 bases; unmatched bases: 2. CDR3 size: 14 residues. Germline V gene sequence: CDR1 SGHDN, CDR2 FVKESK. CDR3 bases: TGTGCCAGCAGCCAAGGGGACAGATACTATGGCTACACCTTC. Its translation is CASSQGDRYYGYTF.

The chain recombines TRBV5-1 with TRBJ2-7; no reliable D call. The CDR3 is 14 residues long. CDR1 SGHRS and CDR2 YFSETQ come from the germline V gene. V was shortened by 6 bases and J by 0 bases, with 13 bases between the two germline ends. CDR3: CASTFDNPSYEQYF. CDR3 bases: TGCGCCAGCACGTTTGACAACCCCTCCTACGAGCAGTACTTC.

The genes are TRBV21-1 and TRBJ2-4; TRBD2 is the table's D call and was not checked against the DNA. TRBV21-1 is labeled a pseudogene. CDR3 length: 18 residues. CDR3 DNA sequence: TGTGCCAGCAGCCCGGGGACTAGCGGGAGTACGGACAAAAACATTCAGTACTTC. Translated: CASSPGTSGSTDKNIQYF.

This clone was picked up one time. This chain joins TRBV9 and TRBJ2-7; 7 bases line up with TRBD1. The CDR3 sequence is 14 residues long. The ends lost 4 bases at V and 0 bases at J; junction bases unmatched: 4. Germline V gene sequence: CDR1 SGDLS, CDR2 YYNGEE. CDR3 sequence: CASSSRTGSYEQYF. As DNA, the CDR3 is TGTGCCAGCAGCTCCCGGACAGGCTCCTACGAGCAGTACTTC.

Only one count was recorded for this clone. The genes are TRBV18 and TRBJ1-2, with TRBD1 matching 12 bases. The germline gives CDR1 KGHSH, CDR2 LQKENI. The trim removed 3 bases at V and 8 bases at J, leaving 4 bases unmatched. The CDR3 spans 14 residues. This CDR3 reads CASSPGQGAGGYTF. The CDR3 region has the DNA TGTGCCAGCTCACCGGGACAGGGGGCCGGGGGCTACACCTTC.

This clone has only a few counts. In the same sample, other DNA sequences code for this CDR3. The CDR3 loop is CASSPQETQYF. The DNA of the CDR3 is TGTGCCAGCAGTCCTCAAGAGACCCAGTACTTC. The gene calls are TRBV11-2 and TRBJ2-5; D is undetermined. The CDR3 has 11 residues. Trimming stripped 6 bases from V and 2 bases from J, with 4 bases between. From germline, CDR1 is SGHAT and CDR2 FQNNGV.

This clone came up once. The rearrangement links TRBV19 to TRBJ2-5; D gene uncertain. Trimming pared 5 bases from V and 5 bases from J, leaving 15 bases between. Germline CDR1 is LNHDA and CDR2 is SQIVND (reference sequence). The CDR3 has 14 amino acids. CDR3 sequence: CASSPQRSRETQYF. The DNA for the CDR3 is TGTGCCAGTAGTCCACAAAGGTCCAGGGAGACCCAGTACTTC. Variable domain in full (rest from reference TRBV19 and TRBJ2-5): DGGITQSPKYLFRKEGQNVTLSCEQNLNHDAMYWYRQDPGQGLRLIYYSQIVNDFQKGDIAEGYSVSREKKESFPLTVTSAQKNPTAFYLCASSPQRSRETQYFGPGTRLLVL.

The chain links TRBV9 to TRBJ2-2; D not certain. Deletions cut 4 bases from V and 1 base from J, with 14 bases between. CDR1 SGDLS and CDR2 YYNGEE come from the germline V gene. The CDR3 loop spans 16 amino acids. The CDR3 coding sequence is TGTGCCAGCAGCAACCCCAACTCAAGGAACACCGGGGAGCTGTTTTTT. Its translation is CASSNPNSRNTGELFF. The full variable domain, with the rest looked up from reference TRBV9 and TRBJ2-2, is DSGVTQTPKHLITATGQRVTLRCSPRSGDLSVYWYQQSLDQGLQFLIQYYNGEERAKGNILERFSAQQFPDLHSELNLSSLELGDSALYFCASSNPNSRNTGELFFGEGSRLTVL.